What follows are 22 T cell receptor beta chains derived from one specimen sequenced in a study of T-cell memory formation after mild COVID-19. TCRdb redid the calling of the 5' RACE reads with MiXCR, one entry per CDR3 protein. The data contain a few hundred thousand distinct CDR3 sequences, 13% to 15% of them singletons. The sequencing sample was made of PBMCs or a T cell subset sorted from them (not recorded which). The receptor set was obtained from a man in his late teens or twenties who had mild COVID-19 (a few samples of this study predate the infection). Cell type and time point are not known.

This clonotype came up a few times. The gene calls are TRBV4-1 and TRBJ1-1; D might be TRBD1 (5 bases). This CDR3 region has 16 residues. Germline V gives CDR1 MGHRA, CDR2 YSYEKL. The V end was cut by 1 base, the J end by 1 base, with 13 bases between. The CDR3 DNA follows: TGCGCCAGCAGCCAAGCTAGTTCGGGGCCGAACACTGAAGCTTTCTTT. As protein: CASSQASSGPNTEAFF.

The sample holds a few counts of this clonotype. V and J are TRBV6-6 and TRBJ1-6; TRBD1 might be the D (5 bases). Germline V gene data show CDR1 as MNHNY and CDR2 as SVGAGI (reference sequence). The CDR3 has 15 amino acids. CDR3 residues: CASRGPSSYNSPLHF. In DNA, the CDR3 is TGTGCTAGTAGGGGTCCGAGCTCCTATAATTCACCCCTCCACTTT.

This clonotype came up many times. This chain joins TRBV12-3 or TRBV12-4 and TRBJ2-4; either TRBD1 or TRBD2 may fit D (5 bases each). V was pared by 3 bases and J by 0 bases, with 12 bases between. CDR3 length equals 16 residues. DNA for the CDR3: TGTGCCAGCAGTTTGTTTGGGGACGTAGCCAAAAACATTCAGTACTTC. Translation gives CASSLFGDVAKNIQYF.

On this clonotype: Relative to the germline gene, one junction end is altered; a read error may explain this. The chain links TRBV12-3 or TRBV12-4 to TRBJ1-4; D unresolved. CDR3 length: 14 residues. This CDR3 reads CTSSPAALDEKLFF. CDR3 in DNA: TGTACCAGCAGCCCCGCGGCTTTGGATGAAAAACTGTTTTTT.

This clonotype appeared once. The gene calls are TRBV7-2 and TRBJ1-2; D is unresolved. Germline V CDR1 and CDR2: SGHTA, FQGNSA. This CDR3 spans 13 amino acids. Between the trimmed V and J ends, which lost 2 bases and 4 bases, there was a span of 8 bases. This CDR3 is CASSLSGIYGYTF. The DNA of the CDR3 is TGTGCCAGCAGCTTATCTGGGATCTATGGCTACACCTTC.

The chain is built from TRBV12-3 or TRBV12-4 and TRBJ2-1, with D possibly being TRBD1 or TRBD2 (5 bases each). The CDR3 contains 13 residues. V lost 3 bases and J 9 bases, leaving 12 bases between the germline ends. The CDR3 sequence: CASSLRGLGEQFF. The CDR3 nucleotides are TGTGCCAGCAGTTTGAGGGGTTTAGGTGAGCAGTTCTTC.

This clonotype was detected only a few times. The chain combines TRBV4-1 with TRBJ1-2, with TRBD1 matching over 12 bases. Per the germline V gene, CDR1 is MGHRA and CDR2 is YSYEKL. CDR3 length: 15 residues. Germline trimming cut 3 bases from V and 7 bases from J; bases unmatched to any gene: 6. The CDR3 loop reads CASSQRGQGASGYTF. The DNA for the CDR3 is TGCGCCAGCAGCCAGAGGGGACAGGGGGCCAGTGGCTACACCTTC.

The V and J genes are TRBV18 and TRBJ2-1; 11 bases match TRBD2. The CDR3 spans 16 residues. CDR1 is KGHSH, CDR2 LQKENI, per germline. Trimming took 3 bases from V and 1 from J; bases not matched to a gene: 2. The chain's CDR3 is CASSPPSGGSYNEQFF. The DNA for the CDR3 is TGTGCCAGCTCACCCCCTAGCGGGGGGTCCTACAATGAGCAGTTCTTC.

This clonotype was counted between two and nine times. The V and J genes are TRBV18 and TRBJ2-6; D is possibly TRBD2 (5 bases). The CDR3 is made up of 15 amino acids. Trimming took 4 bases from V and 0 from J, leaving 7 bases between them. Looked up from germline, CDR1 is KGHSH and CDR2 is LQKENI. CDR3 amino acids: CASSRSVSGANVLTF. The CDR3 nucleotides read TGTGCCAGCTCACGTAGCGTCTCTGGGGCCAACGTCCTGACTTTC.

This chain links TRBV14 with TRBJ2-7; 11 bases agree with TRBD2. In germline, CDR1 is SGHDN, CDR2 FVKESK. V was pared by 4 bases and J by 2 bases, with 4 bases of the junction left unmatched. CDR3 length equals 15 residues. Written as DNA, the CDR3 is TGTGCCAGCAGCCGTACTAGCGGGGGTACCTACGAGCAGTACTTC. This sequence encodes CASSRTSGGTYEQYF. The variable domain in full, completed from reference TRBV14 and TRBJ2-7, reads EAGVTQFPSHSVIEKGQTVTLRCDPISGHDNLYWYRRVMGKEIKFLLHFVKESKQDESGMPNNRFLAERTGGTYSTLKVQPAELEDSGVYFCASSRTSGGTYEQYFGPGTRLTVT.

The J gene is TRBJ2-7, the V gene TRBV6-1, with 7 bases aligning to TRBD1. The CDR3 contains 15 residues. V was pared by 5 bases and J by 6 bases, with 13 bases of the junction left unmatched. Germline lookup yields CDR1 MNHNS and CDR2 SASEGT. CDR3 sequence: CASSYRGPDDREQYF. CDR3 DNA: TGTGCCAGCAGTTACAGGGGCCCCGATGATCGCGAGCAGTACTTC.

This clonotype was detected ten times or more. The rearrangement links TRBV20-1 to TRBJ1-2; TRBD1 matches 9 bases. In germline, CDR1 is DFQATT, CDR2 SNEGSKA (reference sequence). CDR3 length equals 14 residues. After removal of 5 bases from V and 2 bases from J, the junction contained 6 bases not matched to a gene. Here the CDR3 reads CSAVHRGQNYGYTF. CDR3 coding DNA: TGCAGTGCTGTACACAGGGGGCAAAACTATGGCTACACCTTC.

For the CDR3, the DNA is TGCAGTGCTAGAGCCCCCCTAGCGGGGGATGAGCAGTTCTTC. This encodes CSARAPLAGDEQFF. The V call is TRBV20-1, the J call TRBJ2-1; 10 bases agree with TRBD2. CDR1 DFQATT and CDR2 SNEGSKA come from the germline V gene (reference sequence). The V gene end was trimmed by 1 base and the J gene end by 8 bases; junction bases not matched to a gene: 5. The CDR3 runs 14 residues.

The chain employs TRBV18 and TRBJ2-5; D might be TRBD1 or TRBD2, each matching 5 bases. Trimming removed 6 bases at V and 5 bases at J, with 13 bases between. The germline V gene encodes CDR1 KGHSH and CDR2 LQKENI. The CDR3 consists of 13 residues. In nucleotides, the CDR3 is TGTGCCAGCTCGTCGAGGGGTGCCGAGACCCAGTACTTC. As protein: CASSSRGAETQYF. The variable domain in full, completed from reference TRBV18 and TRBJ2-5, reads NAGVMQNPRHLVRRRGQEARLRCSPMKGHSHVYWYRQLPEEGLKFMVYLQKENIIDESGMPKERFSAEFPKEGPSILRIQQVVRGDSAAYFCASSSRGAETQYFGPGTRLLVL.

The chain joins TRBV6-5 to TRBJ1-6; no reliable D call. V lost 0 bases and J lost 6, with 9 bases in between. Germline V gene lookup returns CDR1 MNHEY and CDR2 SVGAGI. The CDR3 contains 15 residues. This CDR3 reads CASSYSALGNSPLHF. In DNA form, the CDR3 reads TGTGCCAGCAGTTACTCGGCACTGGGTAATTCACCCCTCCACTTT.

This clonotype was seen only a few times. The rearrangement joins TRBV2 to TRBJ2-5; 9 bases align to TRBD2. The CDR3 spans 15 residues. Germline CDR1 and CDR2: SNHLY and FYNNEI. Trimming cost V 2 bases and J 1 base; bases outside gene matches: 2. Here the CDR3 reads CASSEKRGAQETQYF. The CDR3 coding sequence is TGTGCCAGCAGTGAAAAGCGGGGGGCCCAAGAGACCCAGTACTTC.

This clonotype was counted only a few times. This chain connects TRBV19 to TRBJ2-3; the D gene is possibly TRBD2 (5 bases). CDR3 length: 14 residues. Germline loops: CDR1 LNHDA, CDR2 SQIVND (reference sequence). The V end was cut by 6 bases, the J end by 4 bases, with 14 bases between. CDR3 coding DNA: TGTGCCAGTAGCGCCACTAGTGGTGCAGATACGCAGTATTTT. This translates into CASSATSGADTQYF. Variable domain in full (rest from reference TRBV19 and TRBJ2-3): DGGITQSPKYLFRKEGQNVTLSCEQNLNHDAMYWYRQDPGQGLRLIYYSQIVNDFQKGDIAEGYSVSREKKESFPLTVTSAQKNPTAFYLCASSATSGADTQYFGPGTRLTVL.

The chain couples TRBV24-1 to TRBJ2-3; no firm D call. Germline CDR1 reads KGHDR; CDR2 reads SFDVKD. Trimming removed 8 bases from V and 0 bases from J, with 11 bases in between. The CDR3 loop spans 14 amino acids. CDR3 sequence: CATNDASSTDTQYF. CDR3 in DNA: TGTGCCACCAACGACGCCTCTAGCACAGATACGCAGTATTTT.

The count of this clonotype is one. The chain links TRBV18 to TRBJ1-2; possibly TRBD1 for D (6 bases). The germline CDR1 and CDR2 sequences are KGHSH and LQKENI. The CDR3 has 17 amino acids. V shed 4 bases and J shed 3 bases, with 21 bases lying between them. Here the CDR3 reads CASSLNADMGGYYGYTF. The CDR3 DNA reads as TGTGCCAGCTCACTAAACGCTGACATGGGGGGCTACTATGGCTACACCTTC.

This clonotype was observed once. The CDR3 sequence: CASSRTQGSYEQYF. The CDR3 nucleotides read TGCGCCAGCAGCCGGACGCAGGGGAGTTACGAGCAGTACTTC. The chain uses TRBV4-1 and TRBJ2-7, with D possibly being TRBD1 (6 bases). From germline, CDR1 is MGHRA and CDR2 YSYEKL. There are 14 residues in the CDR3. The V and J ends lost 4 bases and 4 bases respectively, with 14 bases between them.

This clonotype was seen only a few times. V usage is TRBV20-1 and J usage is TRBJ1-5; no definite D call. The CDR3 is 14 amino acids. With 5 bases removed from V and 1 base from J, the gap between germline ends came to 12 bases. CDR1 and CDR2 from the germline V gene are DFQATT and SNEGSKA (reference sequence). The CDR3 is CSASNLNSNQPQHF. The CDR3 coding sequence is TGCAGTGCTTCCAACTTGAACAGCAATCAGCCCCAGCATTTT.

This clonotype has a handful of counts. The chain joins TRBV6-2 or TRBV6-3 to TRBJ2-3; D unresolved. The germline V and J ends were trimmed by 4 bases and 6 bases, with 8 bases remaining between them. Germline lookup yields CDR1 MNHEY and CDR2 SVGEGT. The CDR3 has 12 amino acids. The chain's CDR3 is CASSSGPDTQYF. For the CDR3, the DNA is TGTGCCAGCAGTTCGGGTCCCGATACGCAGTATTTT.